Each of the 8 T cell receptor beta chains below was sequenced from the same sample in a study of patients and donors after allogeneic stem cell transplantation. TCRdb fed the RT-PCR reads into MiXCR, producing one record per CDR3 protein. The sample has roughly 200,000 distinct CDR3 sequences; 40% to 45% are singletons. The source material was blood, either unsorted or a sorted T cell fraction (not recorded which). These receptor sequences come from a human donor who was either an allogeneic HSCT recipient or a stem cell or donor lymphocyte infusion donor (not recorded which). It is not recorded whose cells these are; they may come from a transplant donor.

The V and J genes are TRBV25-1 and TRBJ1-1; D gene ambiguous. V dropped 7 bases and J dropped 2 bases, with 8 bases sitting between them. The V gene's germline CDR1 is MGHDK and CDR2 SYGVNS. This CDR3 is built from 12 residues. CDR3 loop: CASIGPNTEAFF. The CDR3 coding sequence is TGTGCCAGCATTGGACCAAACACTGAAGCTTTCTTT.

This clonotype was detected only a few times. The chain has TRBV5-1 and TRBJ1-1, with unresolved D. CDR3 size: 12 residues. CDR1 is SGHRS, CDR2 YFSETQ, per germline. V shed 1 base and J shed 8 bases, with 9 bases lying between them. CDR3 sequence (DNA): TGCGCCAGCAGCTTGATCGGGAGCGAAGCTTTCTTT. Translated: CASSLIGSEAFF.

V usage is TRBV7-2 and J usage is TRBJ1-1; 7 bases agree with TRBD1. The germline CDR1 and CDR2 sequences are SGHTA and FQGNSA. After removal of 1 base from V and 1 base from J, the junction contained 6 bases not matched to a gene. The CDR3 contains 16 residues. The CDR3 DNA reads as TGTGCCAGCAGCTTAGTCGGGACAGCCCGGAACACTGAAGCTTTCTTT. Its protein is CASSLVGTARNTEAFF.

The CDR3 region has the DNA TGTGCCAGCAGCTTGGGACTAGCGGGAGCGGAGACCCAGTACTTC. Translated: CASSLGLAGAETQYF. The chain is built from TRBV9 and TRBJ2-5; the match to TRBD2 covers 14 bases. Germline V gene lookup returns CDR1 SGDLS and CDR2 YYNGEE. Unmatched junction bases numbered 4, after V lost 4 bases and J lost 5 bases. This CDR3 contains 15 residues. Using reference TRBV9 and TRBJ2-5 for the parts outside the CDR3, the full variable domain is DSGVTQTPKHLITATGQRVTLRCSPRSGDLSVYWYQQSLDQGLQFLIQYYNGEERAKGNILERFSAQQFPDLHSELNLSSLELGDSALYFCASSLGLAGAETQYFGPGTRLLVL.

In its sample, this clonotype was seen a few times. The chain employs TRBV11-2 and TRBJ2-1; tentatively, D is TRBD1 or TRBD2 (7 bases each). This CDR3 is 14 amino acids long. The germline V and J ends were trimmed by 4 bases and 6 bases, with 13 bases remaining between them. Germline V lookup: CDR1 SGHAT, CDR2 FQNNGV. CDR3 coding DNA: TGTGCCAGCAGCTCTCCCAGGGGGGGCAATGAGCAGTTCTTC. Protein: CASSSPRGGNEQFF.

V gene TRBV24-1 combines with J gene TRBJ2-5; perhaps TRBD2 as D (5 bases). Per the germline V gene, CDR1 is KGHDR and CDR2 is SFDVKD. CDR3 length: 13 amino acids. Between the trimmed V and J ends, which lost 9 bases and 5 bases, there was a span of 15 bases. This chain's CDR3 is CATSSGSSETQYF. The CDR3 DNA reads TGTGCCACCTCCTCGGGGAGCAGCGAGACCCAGTACTTC.

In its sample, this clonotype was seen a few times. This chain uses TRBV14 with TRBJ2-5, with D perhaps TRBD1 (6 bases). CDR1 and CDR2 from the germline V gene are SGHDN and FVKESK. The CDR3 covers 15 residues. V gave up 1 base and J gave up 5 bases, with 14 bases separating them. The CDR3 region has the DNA TGTGCCAGCAGCCAAGTCCTGGGGGCGGCGGAGACCCAGTACTTC. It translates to CASSQVLGAAETQYF.

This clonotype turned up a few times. CDR3 in DNA: TGTGCCAGCAGTGAATATGGGTTTCAGAATTCACCCCTCCACTTT. This codes for CASSEYGFQNSPLHF. V gene TRBV2 combines with J gene TRBJ1-6; D remains unclear. V gave up 2 bases and J gave up 7 bases, with 12 bases separating them. The CDR3 totals 15 residues. CDR1 and CDR2 from the germline V gene are SNHLY and FYNNEI. The full variable domain, in which reference TRBV2 and TRBJ1-6 provide the parts outside the CDR3, is EPEVTQTPSHQVTQMGQEVILRCVPISNHLYFYWYRQILGQKVEFLVSFYNNEISEKSEIFDDQFSVERPDGSNFTLKIRSTKLEDSAMYFCASSEYGFQNSPLHFGNGTRLTVT.